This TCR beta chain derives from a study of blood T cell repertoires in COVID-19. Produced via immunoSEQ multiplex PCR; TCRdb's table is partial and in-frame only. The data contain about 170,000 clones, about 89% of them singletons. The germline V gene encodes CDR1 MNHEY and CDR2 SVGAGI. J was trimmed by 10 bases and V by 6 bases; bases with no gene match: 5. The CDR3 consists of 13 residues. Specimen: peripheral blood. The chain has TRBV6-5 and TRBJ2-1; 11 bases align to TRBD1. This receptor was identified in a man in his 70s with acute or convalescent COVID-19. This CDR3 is CASRRTGGGEQFF. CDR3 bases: TGTGCCAGCAGAAGGACAGGGGGCGGAGAGCAGTTCTTC.